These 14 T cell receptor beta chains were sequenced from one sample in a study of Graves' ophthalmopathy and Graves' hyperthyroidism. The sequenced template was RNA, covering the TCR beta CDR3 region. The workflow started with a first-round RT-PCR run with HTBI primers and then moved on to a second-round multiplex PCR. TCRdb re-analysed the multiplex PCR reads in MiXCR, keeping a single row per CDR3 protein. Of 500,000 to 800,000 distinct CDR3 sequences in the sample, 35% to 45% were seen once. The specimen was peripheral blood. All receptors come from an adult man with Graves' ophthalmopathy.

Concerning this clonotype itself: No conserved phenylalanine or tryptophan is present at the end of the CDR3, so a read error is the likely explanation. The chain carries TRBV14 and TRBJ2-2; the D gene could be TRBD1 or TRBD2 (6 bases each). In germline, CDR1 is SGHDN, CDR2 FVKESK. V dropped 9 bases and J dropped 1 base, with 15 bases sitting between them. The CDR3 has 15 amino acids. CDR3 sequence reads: CASRGGSGNTGELFL. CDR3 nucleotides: TGTGCCAGTCGAGGGGGGTCAGGGAACACCGGGGAGCTGTTTTTG.

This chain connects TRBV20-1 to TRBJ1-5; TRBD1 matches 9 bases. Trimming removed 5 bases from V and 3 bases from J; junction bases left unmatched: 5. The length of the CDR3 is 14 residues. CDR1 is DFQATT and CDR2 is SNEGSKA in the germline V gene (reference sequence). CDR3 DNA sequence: TGCAGTGCTCGAAACAGGGGGCTCAATCAGCCCCAGCATTTT. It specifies CSARNRGLNQPQHF.

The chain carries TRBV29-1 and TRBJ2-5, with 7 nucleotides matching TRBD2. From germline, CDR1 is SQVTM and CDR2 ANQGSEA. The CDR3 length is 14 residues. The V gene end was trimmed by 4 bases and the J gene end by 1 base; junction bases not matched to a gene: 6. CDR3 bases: TGCAGCGTTGGGACGGGGGGAATCCAAGAGACCCAGTACTTC. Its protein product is CSVGTGGIQETQYF.

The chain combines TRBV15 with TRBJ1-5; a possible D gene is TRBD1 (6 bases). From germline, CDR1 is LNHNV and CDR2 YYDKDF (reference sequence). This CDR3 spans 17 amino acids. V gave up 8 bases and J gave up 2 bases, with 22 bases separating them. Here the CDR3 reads CATSKGRGYDGNQPQHF. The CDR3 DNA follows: TGTGCCACCTCCAAGGGCAGGGGTTACGATGGCAATCAGCCCCAGCATTTT.

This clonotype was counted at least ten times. This CDR3 reads CASSQGTDQPQHF. CDR3 nucleotides: TGTGCCAGCAGTCAGGGGACGGATCAGCCCCAGCATTTT. The rearrangement uses TRBV12-3 or TRBV12-4 and TRBJ1-5; the D gene is possibly TRBD1 (6 bases). The CDR3 length is 13 residues. V was clipped by 5 bases and J by 5 bases, with 10 bases between them.

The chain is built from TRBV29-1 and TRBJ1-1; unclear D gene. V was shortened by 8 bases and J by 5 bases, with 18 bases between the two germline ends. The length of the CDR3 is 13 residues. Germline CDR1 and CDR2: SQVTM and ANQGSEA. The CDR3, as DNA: TGCAGCTTAGTGGCAGGTCTGAGGACTGAAGCTTTCTTT. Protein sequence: CSLVAGLRTEAFF.

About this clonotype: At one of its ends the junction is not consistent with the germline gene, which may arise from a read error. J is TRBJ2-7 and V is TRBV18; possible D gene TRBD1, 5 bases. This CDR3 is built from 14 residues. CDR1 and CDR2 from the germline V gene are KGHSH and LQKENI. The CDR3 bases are TGCGCCAGCTCACCACTAACACAGGCCTACGAGCAGTACTTC. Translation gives CASSPLTQAYEQYF.

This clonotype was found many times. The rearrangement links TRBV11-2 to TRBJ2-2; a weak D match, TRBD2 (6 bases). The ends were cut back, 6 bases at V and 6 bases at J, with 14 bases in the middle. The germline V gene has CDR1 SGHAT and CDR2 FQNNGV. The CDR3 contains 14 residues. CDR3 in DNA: TGTGCCAGCAGTACGGACTACTCCTCCGGGGAGCTGTTTTTT. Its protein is CASSTDYSSGELFF.

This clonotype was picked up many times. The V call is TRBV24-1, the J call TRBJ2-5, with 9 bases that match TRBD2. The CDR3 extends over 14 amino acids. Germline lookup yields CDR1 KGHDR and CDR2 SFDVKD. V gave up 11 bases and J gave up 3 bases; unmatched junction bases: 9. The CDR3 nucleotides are TGTGCCAGACTGACTAGCGGAGTCAAAGAGACCCAGTACTTC. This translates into CARLTSGVKETQYF.

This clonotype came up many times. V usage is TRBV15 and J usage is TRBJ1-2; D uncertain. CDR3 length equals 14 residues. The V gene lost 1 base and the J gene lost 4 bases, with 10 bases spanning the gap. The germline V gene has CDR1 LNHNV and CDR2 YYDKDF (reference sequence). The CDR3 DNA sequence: TGTGCCACCAGCAGAGGTCTACAGAGCTATGGCTACACCTTC. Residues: CATSRGLQSYGYTF.

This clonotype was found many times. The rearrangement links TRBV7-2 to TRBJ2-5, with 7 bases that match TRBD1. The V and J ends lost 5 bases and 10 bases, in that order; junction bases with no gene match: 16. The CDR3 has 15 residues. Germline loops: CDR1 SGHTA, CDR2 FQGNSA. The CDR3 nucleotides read TGTGCCAGCAGCCACAGACAGGGCCTAACAGGAGGCCAGTACTTC. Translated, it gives CASSHRQGLTGGQYF.

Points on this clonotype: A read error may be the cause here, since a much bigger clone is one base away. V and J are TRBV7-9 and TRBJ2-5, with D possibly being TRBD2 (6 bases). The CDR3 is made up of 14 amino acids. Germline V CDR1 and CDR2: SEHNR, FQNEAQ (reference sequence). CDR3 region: CASSSPGTQGTQYF. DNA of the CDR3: TGTGCCAGCAGCTCCCCCGGGACTCAAGGGACCCAGTACTTC.

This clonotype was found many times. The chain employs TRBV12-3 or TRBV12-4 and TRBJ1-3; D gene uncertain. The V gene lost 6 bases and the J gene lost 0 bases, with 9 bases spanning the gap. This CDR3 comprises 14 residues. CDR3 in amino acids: CASSKDNSGNTIYF. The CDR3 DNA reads TGTGCCAGCAGCAAAGACAACTCTGGAAACACCATATATTTT.

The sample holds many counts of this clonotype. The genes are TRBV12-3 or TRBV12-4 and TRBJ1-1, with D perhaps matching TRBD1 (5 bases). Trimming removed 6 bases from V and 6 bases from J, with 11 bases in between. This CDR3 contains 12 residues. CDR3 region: CASSQTVPEAFF. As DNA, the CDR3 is TGTGCCAGCAGCCAGACAGTACCTGAAGCTTTCTTT.